This T cell receptor beta chain was identified in a study of CD8+ T cells in alopecia areata. Study in general: Dosing spanned 6 to 18 months on tofacitinib, then 6 months off drug. General study points: Administration of tofacitinib significantly diminished scalp clonality and expanded CD8+ clones within the top 100. Baseline CD8+ expansion's link to response remains uncertain, as there was one nonresponder. In scalp and blood, many expanded lesional clones persisted during tofacitinib.

RNA extraction was followed by reverse transcription into cDNA, which acted as the sequencing template. Libraries were prepared by immunoSEQ multiplex PCR; TCRdb keeps only in-frame clonotypes and omits some of them. The sample shows 130,000 or so clones, roughly nine tenths of them seen only once. In the case of this clone: The target antigen is unknown.

Treatment in this sample: oral pan-JAK inhibitor, 5-10 mg twice daily. This CDR3 is 17 amino acids long. Germline-derived CDR1 and CDR2 are SGDLS and YYNGEE. V lost 0 bases and J lost 2, with 17 bases in between. Specimen: CD8+ T cells sorted from blood, collected at week 4, from a patient treated with tofacitinib. This TCR came from a human donor with alopecia areata. The rearrangement joins TRBV9 to TRBJ2-5; the D gene is possibly TRBD2 (6 bases). The CDR3 DNA reads TGTGCCAGCAGCGTAGACGTGTCGGGAGTGGGGCAAGAGACCCAGTACTTC. Its protein is CASSVDVSGVGQETQYF.